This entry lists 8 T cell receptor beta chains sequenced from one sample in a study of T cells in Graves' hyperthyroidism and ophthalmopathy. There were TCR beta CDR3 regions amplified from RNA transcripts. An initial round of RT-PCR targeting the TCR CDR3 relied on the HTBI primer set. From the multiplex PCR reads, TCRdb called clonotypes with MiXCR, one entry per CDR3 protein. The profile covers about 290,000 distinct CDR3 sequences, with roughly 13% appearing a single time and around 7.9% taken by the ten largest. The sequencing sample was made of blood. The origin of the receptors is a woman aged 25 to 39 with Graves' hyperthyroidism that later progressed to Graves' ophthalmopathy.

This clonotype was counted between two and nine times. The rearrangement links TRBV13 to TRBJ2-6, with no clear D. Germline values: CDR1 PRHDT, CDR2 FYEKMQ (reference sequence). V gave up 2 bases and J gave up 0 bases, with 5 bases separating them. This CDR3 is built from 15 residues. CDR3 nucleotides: TGTGCCAGCAGCTTAAGGCTCTCTGGGGCCAACGTCCTGACTTTC. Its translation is CASSLRLSGANVLTF.

CDR3 sequence (DNA): TGCGCCAGCAGCGCGGGAGGGTTGGATTTGCTGGGCGGCTACACCTTC. Encoded protein: CASSAGGLDLLGGYTF. V usage is TRBV5-1 and J usage is TRBJ1-2, with D uncertain. The CDR3 has 16 amino acids. Trimming stripped 4 bases from V and 8 bases from J, with 24 bases between. CDR1 SGHRS and CDR2 YFSETQ come from the germline V gene.

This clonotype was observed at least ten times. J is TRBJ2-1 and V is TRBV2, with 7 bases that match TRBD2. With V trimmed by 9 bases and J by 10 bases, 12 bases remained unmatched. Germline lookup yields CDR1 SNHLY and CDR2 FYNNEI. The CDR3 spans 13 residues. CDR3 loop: CASNRLAGGEQFF. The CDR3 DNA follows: TGTGCCAGTAATAGGTTAGCCGGGGGGGAGCAGTTCTTC.

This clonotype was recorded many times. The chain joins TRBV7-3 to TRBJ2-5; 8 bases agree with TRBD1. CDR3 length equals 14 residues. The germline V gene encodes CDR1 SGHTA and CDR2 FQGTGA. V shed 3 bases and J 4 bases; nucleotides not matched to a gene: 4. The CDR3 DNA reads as TGTGCCAGCAGCTTGACAGGGGCAGGAGAGACCCAGTACTTC. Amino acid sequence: CASSLTGAGETQYF.

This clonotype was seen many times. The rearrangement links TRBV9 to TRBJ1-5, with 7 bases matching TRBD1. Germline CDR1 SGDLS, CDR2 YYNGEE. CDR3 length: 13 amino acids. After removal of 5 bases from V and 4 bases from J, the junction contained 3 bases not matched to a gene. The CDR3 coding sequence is TGTGCCAGCAGGGACAGGCGAAATCAGCCCCAGCATTTT. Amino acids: CASRDRRNQPQHF.

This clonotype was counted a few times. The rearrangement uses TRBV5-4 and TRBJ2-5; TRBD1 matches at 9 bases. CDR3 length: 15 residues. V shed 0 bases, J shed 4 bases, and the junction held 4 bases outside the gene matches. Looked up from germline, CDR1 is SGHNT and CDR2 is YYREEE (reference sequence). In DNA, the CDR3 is TGTGCCAGCAGCTTGGGACAGGGGGATGGAGAGACCCAGTACTTC. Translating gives CASSLGQGDGETQYF.

The CDR3 sequence: CASSLDSDIGISYNSPLHF. In DNA, the CDR3 is TGTGCCAGCAGCTTGGATTCGGACATCGGAATTTCCTATAATTCACCCCTCCACTTT. The chain has TRBV5-5 and TRBJ1-6; perhaps TRBD1 as D (5 bases). The V end was cut by 0 bases, the J end by 1 base, with 17 bases between. CDR1 SGHKS and CDR2 YYEKEE come from the germline V gene (reference sequence). The length of the CDR3 is 19 residues.

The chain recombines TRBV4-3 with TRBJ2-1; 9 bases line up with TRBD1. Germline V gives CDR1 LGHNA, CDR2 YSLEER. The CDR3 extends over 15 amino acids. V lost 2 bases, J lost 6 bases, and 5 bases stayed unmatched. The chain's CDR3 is CASSQLDRGGNEQFF. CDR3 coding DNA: TGCGCCAGCAGCCAACTGGACAGGGGTGGCAATGAGCAGTTCTTC.